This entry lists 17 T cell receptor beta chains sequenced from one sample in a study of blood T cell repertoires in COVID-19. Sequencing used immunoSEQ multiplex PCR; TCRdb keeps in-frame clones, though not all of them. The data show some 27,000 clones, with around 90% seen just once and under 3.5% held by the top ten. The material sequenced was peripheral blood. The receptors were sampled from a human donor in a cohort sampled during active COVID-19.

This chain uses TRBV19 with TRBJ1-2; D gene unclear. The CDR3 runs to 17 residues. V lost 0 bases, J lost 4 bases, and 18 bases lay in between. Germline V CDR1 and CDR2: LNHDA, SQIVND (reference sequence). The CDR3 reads CASSIDPAGSSIYGYTF. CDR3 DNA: TGTGCCAGTAGTATAGACCCGGCAGGCAGTTCCATCTATGGCTACACCTTC. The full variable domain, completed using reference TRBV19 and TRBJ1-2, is DGGITQSPKYLFRKEGQNVTLSCEQNLNHDAMYWYRQDPGQGLRLIYYSQIVNDFQKGDIAEGYSVSREKKESFPLTVTSAQKNPTAFYLCASSIDPAGSSIYGYTFGSGTRLTVV.

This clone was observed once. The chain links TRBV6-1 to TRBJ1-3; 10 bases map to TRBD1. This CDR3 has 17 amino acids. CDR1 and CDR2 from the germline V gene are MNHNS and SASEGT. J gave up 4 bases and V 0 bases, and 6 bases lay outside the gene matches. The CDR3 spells CASSEAHGTGVGNTIYF. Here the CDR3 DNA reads TGTGCCAGCAGTGAAGCGCATGGGACAGGGGTCGGAAACACCATATATTTT.

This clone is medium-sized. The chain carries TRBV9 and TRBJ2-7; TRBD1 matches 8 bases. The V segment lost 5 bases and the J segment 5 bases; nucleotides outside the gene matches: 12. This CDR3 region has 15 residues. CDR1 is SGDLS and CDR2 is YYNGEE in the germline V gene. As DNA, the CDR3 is TGTGCCAGCAGGGAGGGTGACAGGGGATCCCACGAGCAGTACTTC. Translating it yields CASREGDRGSHEQYF.

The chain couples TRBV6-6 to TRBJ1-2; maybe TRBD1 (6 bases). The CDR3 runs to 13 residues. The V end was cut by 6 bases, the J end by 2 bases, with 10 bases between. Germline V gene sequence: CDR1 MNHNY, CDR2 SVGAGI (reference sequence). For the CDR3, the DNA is TGTGCCAGCAGCCTCGACAGGAACTATGGCTACACCTTC. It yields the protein CASSLDRNYGYTF.

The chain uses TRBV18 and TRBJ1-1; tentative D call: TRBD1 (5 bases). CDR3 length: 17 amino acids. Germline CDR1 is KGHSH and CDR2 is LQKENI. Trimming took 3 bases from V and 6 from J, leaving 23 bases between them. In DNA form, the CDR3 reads TGTGCCAGCTCACCGCTCCGGGACTCCACTACGGTCCCTGAAGCTTTCTTT. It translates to CASSPLRDSTTVPEAFF.

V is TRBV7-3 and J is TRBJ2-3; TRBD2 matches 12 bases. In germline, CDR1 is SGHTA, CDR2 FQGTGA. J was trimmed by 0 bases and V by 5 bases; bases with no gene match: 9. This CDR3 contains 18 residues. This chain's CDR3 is CASSLLAGGLISTDTQYF. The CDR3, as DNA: TGTGCCAGCAGCCTCCTAGCGGGGGGGCTAATCAGCACAGATACGCAGTATTTT.

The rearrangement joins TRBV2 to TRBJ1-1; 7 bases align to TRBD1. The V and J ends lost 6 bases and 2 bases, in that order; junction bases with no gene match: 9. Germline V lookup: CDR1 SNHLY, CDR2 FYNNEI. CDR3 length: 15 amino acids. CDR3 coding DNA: TGTGCCAGCAGAGTCCGGGACAGCAAAAACACTGAAGCTTTCTTT. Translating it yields CASRVRDSKNTEAFF.

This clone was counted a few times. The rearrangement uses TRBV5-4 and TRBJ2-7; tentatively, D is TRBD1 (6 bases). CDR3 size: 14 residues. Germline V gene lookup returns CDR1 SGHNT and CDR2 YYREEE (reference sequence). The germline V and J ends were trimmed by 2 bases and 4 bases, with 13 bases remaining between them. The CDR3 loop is CASSFAAGEYEQYF. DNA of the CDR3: TGTGCCAGCAGCTTCGCGGCAGGGGAATACGAGCAGTACTTC. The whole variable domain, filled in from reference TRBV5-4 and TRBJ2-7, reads ETGVTQSPTHLIKTRGQQVTLRCSSQSGHNTVSWYQQALGQGPQFIFQYYREEENGRGNFPPRFSGLQFPNYSSELNVNALELDDSALYLCASSFAAGEYEQYFGPGTRLTVT.

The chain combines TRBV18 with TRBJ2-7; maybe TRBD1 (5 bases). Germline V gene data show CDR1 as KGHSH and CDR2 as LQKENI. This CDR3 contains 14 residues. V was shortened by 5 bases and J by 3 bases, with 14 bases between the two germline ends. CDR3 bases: TGTGCCAGCTCAACTGGGGCACCTTACTACGAGCAGTACTTC. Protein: CASSTGAPYYEQYF.

CDR3 sequence reads: CASSAGIKGAEAFF. The CDR3 DNA reads TGTGCCAGTAGTGCCGGGATCAAGGGCGCTGAAGCTTTCTTT. The J gene is TRBJ1-1, the V gene TRBV19; D gene ambiguous. The CDR3 extends over 14 amino acids. V lost 5 bases to trimming and J lost 6 bases, with 16 bases between them. The V gene's germline CDR1 is LNHDA and CDR2 SQIVND (reference sequence). Looking up the rest from reference TRBV19 and TRBJ1-1 gives the full variable domain: DGGITQSPKYLFRKEGQNVTLSCEQNLNHDAMYWYRQDPGQGLRLIYYSQIVNDFQKGDIAEGYSVSREKKESFPLTVTSAQKNPTAFYLCASSAGIKGAEAFFGQGTRLTVV.

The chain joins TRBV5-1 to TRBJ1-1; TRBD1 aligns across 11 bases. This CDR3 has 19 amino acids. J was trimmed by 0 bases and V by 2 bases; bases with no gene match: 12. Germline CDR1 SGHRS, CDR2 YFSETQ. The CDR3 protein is CASSFRTGGYDGMNTEAFF. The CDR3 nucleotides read TGCGCCAGCAGCTTCAGGACAGGGGGCTACGATGGAATGAACACTGAAGCTTTCTTT. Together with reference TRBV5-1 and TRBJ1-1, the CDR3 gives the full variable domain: KAGVTQTPRYLIKTRGQQVTLSCSPISGHRSVSWYQQTPGQGLQFLFEYFSETQRNKGNFPGRFSGRQFSNSRSEMNVSTLELGDSALYLCASSFRTGGYDGMNTEAFFGQGTRLTVV.

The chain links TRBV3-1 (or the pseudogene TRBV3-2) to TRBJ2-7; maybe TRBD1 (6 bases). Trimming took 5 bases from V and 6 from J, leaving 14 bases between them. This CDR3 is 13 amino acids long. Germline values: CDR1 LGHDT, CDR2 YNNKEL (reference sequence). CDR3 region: CASSTTSRGEQYF. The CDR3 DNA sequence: TGTGCCAGCAGCACAACCTCCAGGGGCGAGCAGTACTTC.

The DNA for the CDR3 is TGTGCCAGCAGCTCGATCGGGACAGGGGAGACCCAGTACTTC. The encoded protein is CASSSIGTGETQYF. This rearrangement joins TRBV5-4 to TRBJ2-5; 9 nucleotides agree with TRBD1. V was pared by 3 bases and J by 5 bases, with 5 bases of the junction left unmatched. Germline V gene data show CDR1 as SGHNT and CDR2 as YYREEE (reference sequence). The CDR3 runs 14 residues.

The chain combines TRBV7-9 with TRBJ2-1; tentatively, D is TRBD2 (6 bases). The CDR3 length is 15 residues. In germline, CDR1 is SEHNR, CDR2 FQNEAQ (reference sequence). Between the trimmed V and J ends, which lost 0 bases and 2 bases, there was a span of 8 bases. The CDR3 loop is CASSLAGGTYNEQFF. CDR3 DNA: TGTGCCAGCAGCTTAGCGGGGGGAACCTACAATGAGCAGTTCTTC. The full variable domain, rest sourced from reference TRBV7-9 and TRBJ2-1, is DTGVSQNPRHKITKRGQNVTFRCDPISEHNRLYWYRQTLGQGPEFLTYFQNEAQLEKSRLLSDRFSAERPKGSFSTLEIQRTEQGDSAMYLCASSLAGGTYNEQFFGPGTRLTVL.

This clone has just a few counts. The CDR3 spells CASSSSGGALETQYF. CDR3 in DNA: TGTGCCAGCAGTTCTAGCGGGGGGGCCTTGGAGACCCAGTACTTC. V gene TRBV13 combines with J gene TRBJ2-5; 12 bases are shared with TRBD2. V was pared by 6 bases and J by 5 bases, with 7 bases of the junction left unmatched. Germline V gene data show CDR1 as PRHDT and CDR2 as FYEKMQ (reference sequence). The CDR3 is 15 amino acids. The variable domain in full, with the rest retrieved from reference TRBV13 and TRBJ2-5, is AAGVIQSPRHLIKEKRETATLKCYPIPRHDTVYWYQQGPGQDPQFLISFYEKMQSDKGSIPDRFSAQQFSDYHSELNMSSLELGDSALYFCASSSSGGALETQYFGPGTRLLVL.

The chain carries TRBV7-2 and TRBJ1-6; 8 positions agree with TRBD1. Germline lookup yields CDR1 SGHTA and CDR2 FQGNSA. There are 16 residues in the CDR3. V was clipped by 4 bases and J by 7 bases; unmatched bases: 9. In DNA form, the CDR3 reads TGTGCCAGCAGCTCTCGACCGGGACAGGCAAATTCACCCCTCCACTTT. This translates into CASSSRPGQANSPLHF.

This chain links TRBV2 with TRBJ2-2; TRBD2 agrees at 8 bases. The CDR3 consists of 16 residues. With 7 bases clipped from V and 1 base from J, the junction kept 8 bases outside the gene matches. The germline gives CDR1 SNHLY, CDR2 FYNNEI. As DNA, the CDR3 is TGTGCCAGCAACATGGGGGGGACTAGGAACACCGGGGAGCTGTTTTTT. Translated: CASNMGGTRNTGELFF.